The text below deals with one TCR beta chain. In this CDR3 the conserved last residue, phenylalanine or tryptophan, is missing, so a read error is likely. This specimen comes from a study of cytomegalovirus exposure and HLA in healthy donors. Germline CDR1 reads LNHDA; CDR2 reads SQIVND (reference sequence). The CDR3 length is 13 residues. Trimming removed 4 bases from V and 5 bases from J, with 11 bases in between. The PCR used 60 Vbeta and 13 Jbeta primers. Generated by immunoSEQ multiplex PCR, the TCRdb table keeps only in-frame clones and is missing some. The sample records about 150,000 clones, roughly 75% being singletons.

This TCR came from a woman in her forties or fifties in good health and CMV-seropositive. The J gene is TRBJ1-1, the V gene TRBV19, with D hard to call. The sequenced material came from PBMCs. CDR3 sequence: CASSNEVGTEAFS. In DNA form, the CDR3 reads TGTGCCAGTAGTAACGAAGTAGGGACTGAAGCTTTCTCT.